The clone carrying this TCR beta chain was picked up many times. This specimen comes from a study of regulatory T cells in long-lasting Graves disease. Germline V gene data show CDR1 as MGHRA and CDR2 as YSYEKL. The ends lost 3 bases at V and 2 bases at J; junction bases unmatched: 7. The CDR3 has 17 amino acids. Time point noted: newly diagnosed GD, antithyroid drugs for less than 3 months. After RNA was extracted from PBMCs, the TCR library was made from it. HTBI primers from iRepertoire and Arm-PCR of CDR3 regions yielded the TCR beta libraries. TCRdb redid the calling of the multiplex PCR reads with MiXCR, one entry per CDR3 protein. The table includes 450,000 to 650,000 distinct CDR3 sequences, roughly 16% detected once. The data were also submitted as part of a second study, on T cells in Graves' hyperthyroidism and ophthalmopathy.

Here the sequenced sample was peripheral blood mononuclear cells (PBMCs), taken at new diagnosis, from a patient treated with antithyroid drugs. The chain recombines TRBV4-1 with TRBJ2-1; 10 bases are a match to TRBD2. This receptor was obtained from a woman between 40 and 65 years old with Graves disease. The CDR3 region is CASSQEASGGAYNEQFF. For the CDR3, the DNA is TGCGCCAGCAGCCAGGAGGCCAGCGGGGGGGCCTACAATGAGCAGTTCTTC.